Shown below are 11 T cell receptor beta chains from a single sample sequenced in a study of T-cell reconstitution after alpha-beta-depleted transplantation in children. The TCRbeta library incorporated unique molecular identifiers. TCRdb re-derived calls from the PCR reads in MiXCR, one entry per CDR3 protein. The table records approximately 400,000 distinct CDR3 sequences, around 16% of them present only once. Material: PBMCs, mostly from graft donor cells, obtained 360 days after TCRalphabeta/CD19-depleted stem cell transplant. All receptors come from a boy younger than two who had a stem cell transplant for Wiskott-Aldrich syndrome, so the T cells may come from the graft donor.

The chain has TRBV12-3 or TRBV12-4 and TRBJ1-5, with D uncertain. Trimming cost V 0 bases and J 0 bases, with 12 bases left between them. The CDR3 runs to 17 residues. The DNA for the CDR3 is TGTGCCAGCAGTTTAGCGCGTACAGCAAATAGCAATCAGCCCCAGCATTTT. It yields the protein CASSLARTANSNQPQHF.

This clonotype was picked up many times. The chain uses TRBV20-1 and TRBJ2-1, with D uncertain. There are 13 residues in the CDR3. V lost 3 bases, J lost 0 bases, and 6 bases lay in between. Per the germline V gene, CDR1 is DFQATT and CDR2 is SNEGSKA (reference sequence). This chain's CDR3 is CSASPRSYNEQFF. CDR3 nucleotide sequence: TGCAGTGCTAGTCCGCGCTCCTACAATGAGCAGTTCTTC.

This chain joins TRBV5-5 and TRBJ2-2, with 7 bases that match TRBD2. There are 17 residues in the CDR3. The germline CDR1 and CDR2 sequences are SGHKS and YYEKEE (reference sequence). The V gene end was trimmed by 4 bases and the J gene end by 3 bases; junction bases not matched to a gene: 12. DNA for the CDR3: TGTGCCAGCAGCACCCCAGTGGAGCGGGACTACACCGGGGAGCTGTTTTTT. It encodes CASSTPVERDYTGELFF.

This clonotype was counted at least ten times. The chain couples TRBV12-3 or TRBV12-4 to TRBJ2-6, with D unclear. Trimming left V 9 bases short and J 2 bases short, with 8 bases between. The CDR3 has 13 amino acids. Written as DNA, the CDR3 is TGTGCCAGTTCTACTACTGGGGCCAACGTCCTGACTTTC. Translating it yields CASSTTGANVLTF.

This clonotype has just a few counts. Written as DNA, the CDR3 is TGTGCTTGTTCCAGGGGGCTGCAAGAGACCCAGTACTTC. It yields the protein CACSRGLQETQYF. V and J are TRBV12-5 and TRBJ2-5, with 8 nucleotides matching TRBD1. The germline gives CDR1 LGHNT, CDR2 FRNRAP. This CDR3 has 13 amino acids. V gave up 11 bases and J gave up 2 bases; unmatched junction bases: 7.

This clonotype appeared a few times. The chain carries TRBV5-4 and TRBJ2-3; 12 bases are a match to TRBD2. The V segment lost 5 bases and the J segment 5 bases; nucleotides outside the gene matches: 6. The V gene's germline CDR1 is SGHNT and CDR2 YYREEE (reference sequence). This CDR3 has 15 amino acids. The CDR3 bases are TGTGCCAGCAGTCGCCGGACTAGCGGGATAGATACGCAGTATTTT. Its translation is CASSRRTSGIDTQYF.

The chain joins TRBV14 to TRBJ2-3, with a possible D match to TRBD1 (7 bases). The germline CDR1 and CDR2 sequences are SGHDN and FVKESK. The CDR3 consists of 20 residues. Trimming left V 2 bases short and J 4 bases short, with 28 bases between. CDR3 loop: CASSQPTGKGRLGGADTQYF. CDR3 DNA: TGTGCCAGCAGCCAACCGACAGGCAAGGGGAGACTAGGGGGCGCAGATACGCAGTATTTT.

The chain joins TRBV6-1 to TRBJ2-7; 10 positions match TRBD1. CDR1 and CDR2 from the germline V gene are MNHNS and SASEGT. The CDR3 contains 15 residues. V trimming: 11 bases; J trimming: 0 bases; junction bases outside the gene matches: 10. The CDR3 DNA reads as TGTGCCTCCCGACAGGGGGCTAAGGGCTCCTACGAGCAGTACTTC. This gives the protein CASRQGAKGSYEQYF.

The V call is TRBV20-1, the J call TRBJ1-5; 8 bases agree with TRBD1. This CDR3 is 14 amino acids long. The germline gives CDR1 DFQATT, CDR2 SNEGSKA (reference sequence). The junction had 8 bases not matched to a gene; V was cut back by 1 base and J by 9 bases. CDR3 nucleotides: TGCAGTGCTAGAGGAGGACAGGGTTCGGGGCCCCAGCATTTT. Translation gives CSARGGQGSGPQHF.

The chain combines TRBV7-9 with TRBJ2-1; 11 positions match TRBD2. CDR1 and CDR2 from the germline V gene are SEHNR and FQNEAQ (reference sequence). The length of the CDR3 is 16 residues. V was pared by 7 bases and J by 7 bases, with 12 bases of the junction left unmatched. The DNA for the CDR3 is TGTGCCAGCACCCCCGATTACGGGACTAGCGGTAATGAGCAGTTCTTC. This sequence encodes CASTPDYGTSGNEQFF.

This rearrangement joins TRBV9 to TRBJ2-1; 7 bases line up with TRBD2. V shed 3 bases, J shed 8 bases, and the junction held 5 bases outside the gene matches. The CDR3 has 13 residues. The germline gives CDR1 SGDLS, CDR2 YYNGEE. The CDR3 here is CASSAKGRDEQFF. In DNA, the CDR3 is TGTGCCAGCAGCGCCAAAGGGAGGGATGAGCAGTTCTTC.